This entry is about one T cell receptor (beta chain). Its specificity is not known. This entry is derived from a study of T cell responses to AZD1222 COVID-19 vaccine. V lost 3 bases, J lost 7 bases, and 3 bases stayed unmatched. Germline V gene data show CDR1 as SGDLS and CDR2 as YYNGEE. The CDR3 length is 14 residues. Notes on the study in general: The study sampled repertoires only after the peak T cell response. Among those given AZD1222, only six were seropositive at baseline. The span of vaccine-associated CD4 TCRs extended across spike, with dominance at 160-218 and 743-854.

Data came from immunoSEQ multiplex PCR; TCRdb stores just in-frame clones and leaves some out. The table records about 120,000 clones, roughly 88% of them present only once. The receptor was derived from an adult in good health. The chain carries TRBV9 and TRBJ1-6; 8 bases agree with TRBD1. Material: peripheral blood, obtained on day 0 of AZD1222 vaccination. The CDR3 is CASSGTGQNSPLHF. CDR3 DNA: TGTGCCAGCAGCGGGACAGGGCAAAATTCACCCCTCCACTTT.